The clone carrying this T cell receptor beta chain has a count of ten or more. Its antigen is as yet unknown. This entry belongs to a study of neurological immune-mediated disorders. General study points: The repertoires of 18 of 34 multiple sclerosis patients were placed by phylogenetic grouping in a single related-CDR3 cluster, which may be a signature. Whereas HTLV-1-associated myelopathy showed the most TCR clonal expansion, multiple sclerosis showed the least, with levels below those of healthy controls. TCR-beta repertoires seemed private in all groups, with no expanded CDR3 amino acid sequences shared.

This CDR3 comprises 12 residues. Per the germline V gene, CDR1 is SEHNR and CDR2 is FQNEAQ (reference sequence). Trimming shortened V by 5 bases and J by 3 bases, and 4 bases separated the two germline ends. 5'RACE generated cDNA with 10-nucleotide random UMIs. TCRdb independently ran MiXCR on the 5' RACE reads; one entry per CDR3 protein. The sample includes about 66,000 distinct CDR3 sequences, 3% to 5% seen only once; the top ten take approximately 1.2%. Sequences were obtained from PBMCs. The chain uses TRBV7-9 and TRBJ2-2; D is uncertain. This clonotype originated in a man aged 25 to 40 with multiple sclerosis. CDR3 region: CASSQYTGELFF. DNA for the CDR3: TGTGCCAGCAGCCAATACACCGGGGAGCTGTTTTTT.